This T cell receptor (beta chain) was identified during a study of shared clonotypes between healthy human individuals. About the research overall: Participating donors consisted of two women and a few men aged 18 to 49. Study-wide results and caveats: At large depth, rarefaction still showed sorted-subset sequencing to be incomplete.

The donor population consisted of healthy HIV-negative adults with no recent acute infections or vaccinations. V lost 5 bases, J lost 5 bases, and 10 bases lay in between. Germline CDR1 and CDR2: SGHVS and FNYEAQ. This CDR3 has 13 amino acids. Comment on this clone: Its cognate antigen is unknown.

Deep-level assay runs were performed. Some clones are missing from TCRdb's copy, which holds only in-frame ones; the method was immunoSEQ multiplex PCR. The sample records approximately 940,000 clones, approximately 80% being singletons. The sample consisted of memory CD4+ T cells sorted from blood. The subset was: CD45RA-negative fraction. This chain connects TRBV7-6 to TRBJ1-5; D is ambiguous. The origin of this receptor is a man aged 18 to 29 in good health. The CDR3 DNA sequence: TGTGCCAGCAGCCCTTTGGGTGATCAGCCCCAGCATTTT. The encoded protein is CASSPLGDQPQHF. The full variable domain, with the rest looked up from reference TRBV7-6 and TRBJ1-5, is GAGVSQSPRYKVTKRGQDVALRCDPISGHVSLYWYRQALGQGPEFLTYFNYEAQQDKSGLPNDRFSAERPEGSISTLTIQRTEQRDSAMYRCASSPLGDQPQHFGDGTRLSIL.